This T cell receptor (beta chain) was obtained from a study of cytomegalovirus exposure and HLA in healthy donors. Study findings and constraints: As confirmed in vitro, a few CMV-associated chains were specific for CMV antigens. There were over 150 TCR beta chains listed as cytomegalovirus-associated.

This CDR3 is 17 amino acids long. Germline assignment: CDR1 MGHRA and CDR2 YSYEKL. V was trimmed by 0 bases and J by 3 bases, leaving 18 bases between them. Assay: immunoSEQ multiplex PCR; the TCRdb copy retains only in-frame clones and omits some. The data hold about 170,000 clones, with 89% observed a single time. Remarks on this clone: Its antigen is undetermined.

Material for sequencing was PBMCs. The clonotype was recovered from a man younger than 35 in good health and CMV-seropositive. V gene TRBV4-1 combines with J gene TRBJ2-7, with TRBD1 as a possible D gene (6 bases). CDR3 nucleotides: TGCGCCAGCAGCCAAGAATACGATACGGCAGGGGTCTACGAGCAGTACTTC. Protein product: CASSQEYDTAGVYEQYF.